This entry concerns a single T cell receptor (beta chain). Its antigen remains unidentified. It has no much larger one-base neighbor in the sample; base qualities were not kept. This entry is derived from a study of T cell responses to AZD1222 COVID-19 vaccine (dated by TCRdb to about 2021). Notes on the research overall: A total of approximately 240 trial participants underwent TCR sequencing, of whom about 200 had received two doses of AZD1222 and approximately 26 had received two doses of the MenACWY control vaccine. Trial participants were enrolled by age into 18-55, 56-69 and 70-plus year subgroups, with 148, 28 and 57 TCR-sequenced participants respectively. On the study overall, not on this receptor specifically: The whole spike protein was spanned by vaccine-associated CD4 TCRs, and dominant responses were seen in regions 160-218 and 743-854. Because no day 14 peak-response samples were available, the repertoires could be characterized only after the peak T cell response. Nearly half of unique spike-specific TCRs reportedly recognized epitopes outside regions mutated in the B.1.351 and B.1.1.7 variants. After two AZD1222 doses, spike-specific TCR breadth and depth were significantly higher than at day 0 and than in MenACWY recipients. Most participants were white British and females outnumbered males, and the authors suggested that clonal diversity may have been underestimated. Conclusions about previously exposed vaccinees were limited because only six or seven AZD1222 recipients were SARS-CoV-2 seropositive at baseline. The 56-69-year group was small, and its depth increase did not reach significance, likely because of low power.

The germline V gene sets CDR1 to ENHRY and CDR2 to SYGVKD. The CDR3 goes from the cysteine to the phenylalanine over 20 residues. Only the CDR3 portion is preserved as DNA: 60 bases, with reading frame beginning at the first base. V lost 4 bases and J lost 0 bases, and the count of bases not matched to a germline gene is 14. The CDR3 regions of human TCRbeta chains were subjected to immunosequencing. The paper's processing steps were these. TCRs in the repertoires were compared against a reference library of SARS-CoV-2-specific TCRs that had been generated with the MIRA antigen-specificity platform. Breadth was defined as the fraction of unique TCRs that were SARS-CoV-2-associated. Depth was defined as the fraction of total T cells that were SARS-CoV-2-associated. Using the MIRA data, every spike-specific TCR was mapped to the spike region that the TCR reacted to and assigned to either a CD4 or a CD8 class. Log10-transformed breadth and depth values were compared by one-way ANOVA with Sidak's multiple comparisons tests. Not all clones reach the TCRdb copy of this immuneACCESS table, which keeps in-frame sequences only. Checked studies attribute under half of the gap to unresolved V genes and leave the rest unexplained. The V and J calls and clone size were taken over from that table, and D and trimming were inferred from the DNA. For this sample there are 100,000 to 150,000 clones; more than 70% appear just once. Roughly a sixth of the sample is taken by the ten largest.

Reading the label with the study, this specimen's time point is: about 28 days (+/-7) after the second vaccine dose. AZD1222 recipients with second doses at about 4 weeks or about 12 weeks were pooled, because spike-specific TCR depth and breadth did not differ between schedules. Samples from vaccinated people were obtained from the UK trials COV001 and COV002, which included a single-blind randomized controlled phase 2/3 trial of AZD1222 (ChAdOx1 nCoV-19) in healthy adults. Trial participant PBMC samples were collected at day 0 and day 28 after the second dose for TCRbeta chain sequencing. This chain joins TRBV10-3 to TRBJ2-1, and TRBD2 matches 11 of the central bases. The starting material was peripheral blood, obtained 28 days after the second AZD1222 dose. The clonotype originates from an adult who received the AZD1222 COVID-19 vaccine. The CDR3 amino acid sequence is: CAISGAAGLAGPSSYNEQFF. The DNA sequence reads TGTGCCATCAGTGGCGCGGCCGGACTAGCGGGTCCAAGCTCCTACAATGAGCAGTTCTTC.